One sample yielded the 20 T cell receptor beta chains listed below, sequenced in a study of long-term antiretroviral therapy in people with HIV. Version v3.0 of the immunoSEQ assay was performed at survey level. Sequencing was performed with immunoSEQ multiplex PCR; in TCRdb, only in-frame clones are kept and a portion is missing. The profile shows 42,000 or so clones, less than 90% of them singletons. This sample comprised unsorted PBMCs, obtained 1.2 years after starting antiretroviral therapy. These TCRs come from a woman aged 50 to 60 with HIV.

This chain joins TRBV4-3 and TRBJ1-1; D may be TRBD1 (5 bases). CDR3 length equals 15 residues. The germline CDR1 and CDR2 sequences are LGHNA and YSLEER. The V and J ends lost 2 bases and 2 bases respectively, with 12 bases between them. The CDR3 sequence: CASSQTTDRNTEAFF. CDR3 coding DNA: TGCGCCAGCAGCCAAACGACAGACAGAAACACTGAAGCTTTCTTT.

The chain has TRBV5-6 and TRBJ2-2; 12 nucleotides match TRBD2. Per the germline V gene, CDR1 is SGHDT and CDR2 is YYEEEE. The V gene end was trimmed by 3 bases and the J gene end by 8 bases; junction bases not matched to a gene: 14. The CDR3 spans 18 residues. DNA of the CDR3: TGTGCCAGCAGCTCTATAACAACTAGCGGGGGGACCGCGGGGGAGCTGTTTTTT. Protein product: CASSSITTSGGTAGELFF.

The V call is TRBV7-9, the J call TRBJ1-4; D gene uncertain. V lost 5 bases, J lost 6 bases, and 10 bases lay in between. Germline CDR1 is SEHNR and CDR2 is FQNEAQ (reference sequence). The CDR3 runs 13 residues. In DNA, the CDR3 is TGTGCCAGCAGCCCCGCGGGCCATGAAAAACTGTTTTTT. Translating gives CASSPAGHEKLFF.

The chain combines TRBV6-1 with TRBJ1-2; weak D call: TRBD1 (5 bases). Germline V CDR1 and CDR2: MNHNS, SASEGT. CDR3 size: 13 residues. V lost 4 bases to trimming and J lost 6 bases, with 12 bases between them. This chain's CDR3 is CASSVREGDGYTF. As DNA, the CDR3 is TGTGCCAGCAGTGTCAGGGAGGGAGATGGCTACACCTTC.

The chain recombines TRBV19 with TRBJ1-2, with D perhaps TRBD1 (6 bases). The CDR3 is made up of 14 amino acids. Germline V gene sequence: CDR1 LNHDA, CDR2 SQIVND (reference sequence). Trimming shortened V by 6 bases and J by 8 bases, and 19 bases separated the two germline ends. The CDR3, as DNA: TGTGCCAGTAGGGTGGGGTCGGGGGCCCGCGGCTACACCTTC. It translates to CASRVGSGARGYTF.

CDR3 amino acids: CASSQVAGQEYEQYF. The CDR3 nucleotides read TGTGCCAGCAGCCAAGTGGCAGGGCAGGAGTACGAGCAGTACTTC. The chain recombines TRBV4-2 with TRBJ2-7; possible D gene TRBD1, 5 bases. Germline V gives CDR1 LGHNA, CDR2 YNFKEQ. This CDR3 has 15 amino acids. Deletions cut 1 base from V and 4 bases from J, with 14 bases between.

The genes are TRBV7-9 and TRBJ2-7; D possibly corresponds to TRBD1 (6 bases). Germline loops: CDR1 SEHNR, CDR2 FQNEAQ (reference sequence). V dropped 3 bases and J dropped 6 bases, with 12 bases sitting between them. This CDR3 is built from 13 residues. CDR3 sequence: CASSLYRDIEQYF. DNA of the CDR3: TGTGCCAGCAGCTTGTACCGGGACATCGAGCAGTACTTC.

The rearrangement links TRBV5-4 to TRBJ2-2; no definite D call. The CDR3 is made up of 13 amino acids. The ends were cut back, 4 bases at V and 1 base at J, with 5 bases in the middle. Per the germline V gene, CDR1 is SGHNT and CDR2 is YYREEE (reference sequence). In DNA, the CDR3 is TGTGCCAGCAGCCTCTGGAACACCGGGGAGCTGTTTTTT. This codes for CASSLWNTGELFF. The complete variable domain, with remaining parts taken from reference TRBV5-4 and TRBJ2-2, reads ETGVTQSPTHLIKTRGQQVTLRCSSQSGHNTVSWYQQALGQGPQFIFQYYREEENGRGNFPPRFSGLQFPNYSSELNVNALELDDSALYLCASSLWNTGELFFGEGSRLTVL.

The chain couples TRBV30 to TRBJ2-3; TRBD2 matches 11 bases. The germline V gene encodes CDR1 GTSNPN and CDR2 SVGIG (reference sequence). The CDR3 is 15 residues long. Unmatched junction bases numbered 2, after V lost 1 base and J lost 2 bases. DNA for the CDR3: TGTGCCTGGAGTGGGGGACTAGCGGTCACAGATACGCAGTATTTT. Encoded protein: CAWSGGLAVTDTQYF.

The CDR3 spells CASNHPLGQGNSGNTIYF. The CDR3 DNA sequence: TGTGCCAGCAACCATCCCCTGGGGCAGGGGAACTCTGGAAACACCATATATTTT. The rearrangement uses TRBV2 and TRBJ1-3; possibly TRBD1 for D (6 bases). Per germline, CDR1 SNHLY and CDR2 FYNNEI. This CDR3 contains 18 residues. The V end was cut by 7 bases, the J end by 0 bases, with 22 bases between.

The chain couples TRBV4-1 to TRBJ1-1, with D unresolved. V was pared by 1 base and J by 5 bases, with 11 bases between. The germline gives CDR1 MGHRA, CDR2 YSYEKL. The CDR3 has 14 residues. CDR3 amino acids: CASSQVPGDTEAFF. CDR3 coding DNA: TGCGCCAGCAGCCAAGTCCCCGGGGATACTGAAGCTTTCTTT.

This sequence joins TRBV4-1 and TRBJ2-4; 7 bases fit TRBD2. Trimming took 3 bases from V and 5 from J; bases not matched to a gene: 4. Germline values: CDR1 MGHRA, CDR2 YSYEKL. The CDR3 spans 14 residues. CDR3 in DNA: TGCGCCAGCAGCCAGGGGGGGGGAGAAAACATTCAGTACTTC. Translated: CASSQGGGENIQYF.

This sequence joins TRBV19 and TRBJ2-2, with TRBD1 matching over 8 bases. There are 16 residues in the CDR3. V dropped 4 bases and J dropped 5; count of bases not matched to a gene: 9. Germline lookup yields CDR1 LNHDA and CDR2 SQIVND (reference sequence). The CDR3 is CASSTSGGAKTGELFF. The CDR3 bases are TGTGCCAGTAGTACATCAGGGGGCGCAAAAACCGGGGAGCTGTTTTTT.

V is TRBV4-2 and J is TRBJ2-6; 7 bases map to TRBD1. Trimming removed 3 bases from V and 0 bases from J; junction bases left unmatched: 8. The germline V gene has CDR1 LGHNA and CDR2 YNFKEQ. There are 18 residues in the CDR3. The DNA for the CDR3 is TGTGCCAGCAGCCAGACCGGGACAGCCGTCTCTGGGGCCAACGTCCTGACTTTC. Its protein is CASSQTGTAVSGANVLTF.

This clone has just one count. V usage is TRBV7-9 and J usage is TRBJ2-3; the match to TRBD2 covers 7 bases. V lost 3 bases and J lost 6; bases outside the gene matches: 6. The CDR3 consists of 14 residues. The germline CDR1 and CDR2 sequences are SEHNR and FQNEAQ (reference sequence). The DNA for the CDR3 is TGTGCCAGCAGCTTCAGCGGGGCAAGGGATACGCAGTATTTT. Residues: CASSFSGARDTQYF.

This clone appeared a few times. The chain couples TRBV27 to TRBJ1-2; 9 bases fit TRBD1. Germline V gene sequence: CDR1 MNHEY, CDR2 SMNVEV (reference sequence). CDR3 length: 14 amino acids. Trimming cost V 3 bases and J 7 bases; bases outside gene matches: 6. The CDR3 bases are TGTGCCAGCAGTTTCCGGGACAGGGACGGTGGCTACACCTTC. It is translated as CASSFRDRDGGYTF.

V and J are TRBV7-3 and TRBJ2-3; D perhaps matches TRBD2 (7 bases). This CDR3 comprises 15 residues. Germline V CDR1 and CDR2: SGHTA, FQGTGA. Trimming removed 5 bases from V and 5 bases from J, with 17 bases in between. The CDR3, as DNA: TGTGCCAGCAGCGCGGTGGGGGGGCCGGTAGATACGCAGTATTTT. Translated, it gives CASSAVGGPVDTQYF.

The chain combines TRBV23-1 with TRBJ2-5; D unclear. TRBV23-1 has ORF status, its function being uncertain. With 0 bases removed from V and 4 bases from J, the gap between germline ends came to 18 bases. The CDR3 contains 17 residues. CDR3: CASSQSKHNPPRETQYF. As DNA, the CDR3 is TGCGCCAGCAGTCAATCGAAGCACAATCCCCCCAGAGAGACCCAGTACTTC.

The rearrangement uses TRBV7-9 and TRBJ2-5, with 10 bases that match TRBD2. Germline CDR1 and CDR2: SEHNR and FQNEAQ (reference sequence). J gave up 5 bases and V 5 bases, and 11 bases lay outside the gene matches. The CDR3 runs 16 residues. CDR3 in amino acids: CASSQAGGTPRETQYF. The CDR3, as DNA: TGTGCCAGCAGCCAAGCGGGGGGGACGCCCCGGGAGACCCAGTACTTC.

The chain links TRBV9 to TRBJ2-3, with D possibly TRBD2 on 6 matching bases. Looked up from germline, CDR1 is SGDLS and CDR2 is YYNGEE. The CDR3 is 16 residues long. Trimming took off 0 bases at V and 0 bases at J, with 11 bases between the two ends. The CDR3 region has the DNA TGTGCCAGCAGCGTAGCTACGGGACTTAGCACAGATACGCAGTATTTT. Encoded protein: CASSVATGLSTDTQYF.